This T cell receptor beta chain stems from a study of cytomegalovirus exposure and HLA in healthy donors. Germline-derived CDR1 and CDR2 are MGHDK and SYGVNS. Losses at the gene ends were 6 bases for V and 3 bases for J; bases not matched to a gene: 4. The CDR3 sequence is 13 residues long. Amplification used 60 Vbeta primers and 13 Jbeta primers. Profiled with immunoSEQ multiplex PCR; TCRdb holds only in-frame clones, not every one. The sample lists under 200,000 clones; under 85% were seen once. Those who donated were healthy bone marrow donors. This clone was seen only a few times. J is TRBJ1-1 and V is TRBV25-1; 7 bases line up with TRBD1. Sample: PBMCs. The clonotype originates from a female donor in good health and CMV-seronegative. The CDR3 is CASRQTGYTEAFF. As DNA, the CDR3 is TGTGCCAGCAGACAGACAGGGTACACTGAAGCTTTCTTT.